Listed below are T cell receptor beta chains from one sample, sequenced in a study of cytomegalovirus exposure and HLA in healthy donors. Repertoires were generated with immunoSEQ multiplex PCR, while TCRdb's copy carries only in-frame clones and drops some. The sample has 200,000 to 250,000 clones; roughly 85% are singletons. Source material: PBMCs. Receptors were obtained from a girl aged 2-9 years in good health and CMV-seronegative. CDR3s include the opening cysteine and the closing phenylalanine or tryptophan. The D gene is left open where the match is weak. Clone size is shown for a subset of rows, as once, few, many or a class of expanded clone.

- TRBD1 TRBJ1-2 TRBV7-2 CASSPIQGAYGYTF TGTGCCAGCAGCCCGATACAGGGGGCTTATGGCTACACCTTC
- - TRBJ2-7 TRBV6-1 CASNRGASYEQYF TGTGCCAGCAACCGGGGGGCCTCCTACGAGCAGTACTTC
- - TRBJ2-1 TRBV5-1 CASSLGVGGGSYNEQFF TGCGCCAGCAGCTTGGGTGTAGGGGGGGGATCCTACAATGAGCAGTTCTTC
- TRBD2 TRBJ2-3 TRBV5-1 CASSLGLAGNDTQYF TGCGCCAGCAGCTTGGGACTAGCGGGCAACGATACGCAGTATTTT
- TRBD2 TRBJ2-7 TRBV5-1 CASSLGLAGGGEQYF TGCGCCAGCAGCCTCGGACTAGCGGGAGGAGGCGAGCAGTACTTC
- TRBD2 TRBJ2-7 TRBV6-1 CASIGLAGGTYEQYF TGTGCCAGCATCGGACTAGCGGGGGGAACCTACGAGCAGTACTTC
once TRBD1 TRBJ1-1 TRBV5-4 CASSFSQGAARNTEAFF TGTGCCAGCAGCTTCTCTCAGGGGGCCGCAAGGAACACTGAAGCTTTCTTT
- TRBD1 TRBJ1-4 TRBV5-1 CASSTSTGAVGEKLFF TGCGCCAGCAGCACCTCGACAGGGGCGGTAGGAGAAAAACTGTTTTTT
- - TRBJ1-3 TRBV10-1 CASTTPFCFPAGNTIYF TGCGCCAGCACCACGCCATTTTGCTTCCCGGCTGGAAACACCATATATTTT
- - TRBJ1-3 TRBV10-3 CAISLGAPGNTIYF TGTGCCATCAGTTTGGGGGCTCCTGGAAACACCATATATTTT
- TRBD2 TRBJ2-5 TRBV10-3 CAISGGGTQYF TGTGCCATCAGTGGGGGGGGGACCCAGTACTTC
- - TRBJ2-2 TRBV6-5 CASSYSASGTGELFF TGTGCCAGCAGTTACTCTGCTTCGGGGACCGGGGAGCTGTTTTTT
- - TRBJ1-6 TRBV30 CAWSVLLIINSPLHF TGTGCCTGGAGTGTACTCCTGATTATTAATTCACCCCTCCACTTT
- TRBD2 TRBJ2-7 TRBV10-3 CASSGTSGGYEQYF TGTGCCTCGTCCGGGACTAGCGGGGGTTACGAGCAGTACTTC
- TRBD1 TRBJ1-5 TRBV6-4 CASSDIPRDRVERGNQPQHF TGTGCCAGCAGTGATATACCCCGGGACAGGGTAGAGCGTGGCAATCAGCCCCAGCATTTT
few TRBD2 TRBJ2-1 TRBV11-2 CASSHGTSRGGEQFF TGTGCCAGCAGCCACGGGACTAGCCGGGGCGGTGAGCAGTTCTTC
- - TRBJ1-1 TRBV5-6 CASSFYGASGGVTEAFF TGTGCCAGCAGCTTTTACGGGGCGTCGGGGGGCGTCACTGAAGCTTTCTTT
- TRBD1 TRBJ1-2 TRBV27 CASSLGQGPNYGYTF TGTGCCAGCAGTTTAGGACAGGGCCCTAACTATGGCTACACCTTC
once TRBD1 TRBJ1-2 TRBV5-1 CASSGTGVYGYTF TGCGCCAGCAGCGGGACAGGGGTCTATGGCTACACCTTC
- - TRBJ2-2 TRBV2 CASSGGGSNTGELFF TGTGCCAGCAGTGGTGGGGGGTCGAACACCGGGGAGCTGTTTTTT
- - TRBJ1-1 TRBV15 CATSRDQFTEAFF TGTGCCACCAGCAGAGATCAGTTCACTGAAGCTTTCTTT
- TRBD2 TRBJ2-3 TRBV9 CASSVEPGGAQYF TGTGCCAGCAGCGTAGAGCCCGGGGGGGCGCAGTATTTT
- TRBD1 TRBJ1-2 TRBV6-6 CASSYLGGSSYGYTF TGTGCCAGCAGTTACCTAGGGGGCTCGAGCTATGGCTACACCTTC
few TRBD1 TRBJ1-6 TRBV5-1 CASSVDRAGHSPLHF TGCGCCAGCAGCGTGGACAGGGCTGGGCATTCACCCCTCCACTTT
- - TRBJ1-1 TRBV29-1 CSVSGVAEAFF TGCAGCGTTTCAGGGGTGGCTGAAGCTTTCTTT
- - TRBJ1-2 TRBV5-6 CASSLDRAVSGYTF TGTGCCAGCAGCTTGGACAGGGCGGTCTCTGGCTACACCTTC
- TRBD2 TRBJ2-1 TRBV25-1 CASGLAGTNNEQFF TGTGCCAGCGGATTAGCGGGGACAAACAATGAGCAGTTCTTC
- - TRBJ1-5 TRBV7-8 CASSLSLLLNQPQHF TGTGCCAGCAGCTTATCTCTCCTTCTTAATCAGCCCCAGCATTTT
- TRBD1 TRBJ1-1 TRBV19 CASSPQTGYITEAFF TGTGCCAGTAGTCCACAGACAGGGTATATCACTGAAGCTTTCTTT
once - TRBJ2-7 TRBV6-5 CASSYAHEQYF TGTGCCAGCAGTTATGCGCACGAGCAGTACTTC
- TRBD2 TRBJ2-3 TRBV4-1 CASSPRSPLAGGRDTQYF TGCGCCAGCAGCCCAAGATCGCCACTAGCGGGGGGGAGGGATACGCAGTATTTT
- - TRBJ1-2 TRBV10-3 CAISESNSNYGYTF TGTGCCATCAGTGAGTCGAACTCTAACTATGGCTACACCTTC
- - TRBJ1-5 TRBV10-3 CAIRSEGISNQPQHF TGTGCCATCCGCTCGGAGGGAATTAGCAATCAGCCCCAGCATTTT
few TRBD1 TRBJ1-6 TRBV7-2 CASSTGTGNYSPLHF TGTGCCAGCAGCACCGGGACAGGGAATTATTCACCCCTCCACTTT
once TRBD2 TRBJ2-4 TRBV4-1 CASSQEGTSDPTKNIQYF TGCGCCAGCAGCCAGGAGGGCACTAGCGACCCCACCAAAAACATTCAGTACTTC
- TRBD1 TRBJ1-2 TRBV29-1 CSVAGQGRYGYTF TGCAGCGTTGCGGGACAGGGTAGGTATGGCTACACCTTC